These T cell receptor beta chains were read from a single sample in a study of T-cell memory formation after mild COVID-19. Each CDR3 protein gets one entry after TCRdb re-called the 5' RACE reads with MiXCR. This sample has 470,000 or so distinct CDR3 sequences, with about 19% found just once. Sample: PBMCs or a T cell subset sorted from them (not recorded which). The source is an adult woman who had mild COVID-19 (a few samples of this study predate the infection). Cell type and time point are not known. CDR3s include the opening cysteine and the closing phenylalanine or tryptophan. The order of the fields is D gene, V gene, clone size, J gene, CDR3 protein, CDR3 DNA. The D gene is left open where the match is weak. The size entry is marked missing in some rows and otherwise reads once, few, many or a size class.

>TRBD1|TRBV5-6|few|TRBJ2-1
CASSQMGQGLYEQFF
TGTGCCAGCAGCCAAATGGGACAGGGGCTCTATGAGCAGTTCTTC
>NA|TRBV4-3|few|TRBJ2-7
CASSQDRRDEQYF
TGCGCCAGCAGCCAAGACAGGCGGGACGAGCAGTACTTC
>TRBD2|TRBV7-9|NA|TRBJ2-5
CASSLSRGLASGETQYF
TGTGCCAGCAGCTTATCCCGGGGACTAGCGTCAGGAGAGACCCAGTACTTC
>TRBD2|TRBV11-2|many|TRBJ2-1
CASSPGLAGGQYLNEQFF
TGTGCCAGCAGCCCGGGACTAGCGGGGGGGCAGTATCTTAATGAGCAGTTCTTC
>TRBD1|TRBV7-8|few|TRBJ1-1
CASSKGQGAAFF
TGTGCCAGCAGCAAGGGACAGGGGGCGGCTTTCTTT
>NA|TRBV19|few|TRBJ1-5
CATGGRNQPQHF
TGTGCCACTGGGGGTAGGAATCAGCCCCAGCATTTT
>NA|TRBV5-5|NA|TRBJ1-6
CASSITEDSPLHF
TGTGCCAGCAGCATAACGGAGGATTCACCCCTCCACTTT
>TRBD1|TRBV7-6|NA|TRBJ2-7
CASSLDARTGGWYEQYF
TGTGCCAGCAGCTTAGATGCCAGGACAGGGGGCTGGTACGAGCAGTACTTC
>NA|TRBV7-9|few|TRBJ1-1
CASSPGEFGEAFF
TGTGCCAGCAGCCCAGGCGAATTTGGTGAAGCTTTCTTT
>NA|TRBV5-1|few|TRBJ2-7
CASSLLLSENEQYF
TGCGCCAGCAGCTTGCTGTTGAGCGAGAACGAGCAGTACTTC
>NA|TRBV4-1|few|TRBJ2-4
CASSQAIWDIQYF
TGCGCCAGCAGCCAAGCTATATGGGACATTCAGTACTTC
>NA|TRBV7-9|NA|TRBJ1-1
CASRPRGTGDTEAFF
TGTGCCAGCAGGCCGAGAGGGACCGGGGACACTGAAGCTTTCTTT
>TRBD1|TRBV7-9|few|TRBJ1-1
CASSDRGGTEAFF
TGTGCCAGCAGCGACAGGGGTGGCACTGAAGCTTTCTTT
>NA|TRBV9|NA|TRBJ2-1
CASSVVVSYNEQFF
TGTGCCAGCAGCGTAGTCGTCTCCTACAATGAGCAGTTCTTC
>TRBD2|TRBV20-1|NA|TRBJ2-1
CSARSSIRLAGIYNEQFF
TGCAGTGCTAGATCCTCTATTAGACTAGCGGGAATTTACAATGAGCAGTTCTTC
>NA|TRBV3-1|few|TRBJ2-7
CASSQDELGRASYEQYF
TGTGCCAGCAGCCAAGATGAATTGGGCAGGGCGTCCTACGAGCAGTACTTC
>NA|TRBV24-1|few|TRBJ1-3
CATSDSTSGFGNTIYF
TGTGCCACCAGTGATTCAACCTCGGGGTTTGGAAACACCATATATTTT
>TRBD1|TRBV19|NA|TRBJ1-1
CASRGTGLMNTEVFF
TGTGCCAGTAGGGGGACAGGCTTGATGAACACTGAAGTTTTCTTT
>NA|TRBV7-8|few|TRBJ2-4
CASSLPGGVGNIQYF
TGTGCCAGCAGCCTCCCAGGGGGGGTCGGCAACATTCAGTACTTC
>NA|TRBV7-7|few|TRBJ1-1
CASTGGGETPEAFF
TGTGCTAGCACCGGGGGGGGGGAGACCCCTGAAGCTTTCTTT
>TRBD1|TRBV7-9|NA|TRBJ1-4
CASSGKDREGGEKLFF
TGTGCCAGCAGCGGCAAAGACAGGGAGGGCGGCGAAAAACTGTTTTTT
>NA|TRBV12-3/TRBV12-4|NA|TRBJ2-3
CASSLPGTGTDTQYF
TGTGCCAGCAGTTTACCGGGAACGGGCACAGATACGCAGTATTTT
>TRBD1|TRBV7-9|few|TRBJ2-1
CAATPGQGKNEQFF
TGTGCAGCTACCCCCGGACAGGGAAAAAATGAGCAGTTCTTC
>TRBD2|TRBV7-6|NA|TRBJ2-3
CASSLTSGFYTDTQYF
TGTGCCAGCAGCTTAACTAGCGGGTTTTACACAGATACGCAGTATTTT
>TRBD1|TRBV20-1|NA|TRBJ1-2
CSALGQGVSYGYTF
TGCAGTGCACTGGGACAGGGGGTGTCCTATGGCTACACCTTC
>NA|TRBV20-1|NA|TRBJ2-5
CSATLRGETQYF
TGCAGTGCTACCCTCCGGGGGGAGACCCAGTACTTC
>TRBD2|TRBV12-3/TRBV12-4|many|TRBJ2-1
CASSSGTSGYNEQFF
TGTGCCAGCAGCTCCGGGACTAGCGGTTACAATGAGCAGTTCTTC
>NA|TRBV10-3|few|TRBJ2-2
CAISESGYSNTGELFF
TGTGCCATCAGTGAGTCCGGTTACTCGAACACCGGGGAGCTGTTTTTT
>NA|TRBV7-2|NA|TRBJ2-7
CASSLSQGAPYEQYF
TGTGCCAGCAGCTTATCCCAGGGAGCCCCCTACGAGCAGTACTTC
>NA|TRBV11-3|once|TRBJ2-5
CASSLSRDRTQYF
TGTGCCAGCAGCTTGTCCAGGGACCGGACCCAGTACTTC
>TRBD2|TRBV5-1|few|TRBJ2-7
CASSLERLAVSGGEQYF
TGCGCCAGCAGCTTGGAACGGCTAGCGGTTTCGGGGGGCGAGCAGTACTTC
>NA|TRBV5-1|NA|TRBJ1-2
CASSLVQGEDYGYTF
TGCGCCAGCAGCTTGGTACAGGGTGAAGACTATGGCTACACCTTC
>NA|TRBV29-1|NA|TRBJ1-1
CSVDTSSIEAFF
TGCAGCGTAGACACTTCTTCGATTGAAGCTTTCTTT
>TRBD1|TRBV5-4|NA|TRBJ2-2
CASSLGTGDTGELFF
TGTGCCAGCAGCTTGGGGACAGGGGACACCGGGGAGCTGTTTTTT
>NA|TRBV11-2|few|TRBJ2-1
CASRGLRVGYNEQFF
TGTGCCAGCCGCGGGCTGCGGGTGGGGTACAATGAGCAGTTCTTC
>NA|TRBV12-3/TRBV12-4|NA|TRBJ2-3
CASSPDRVDTQYF
TGTGCCAGCAGTCCGGACCGCGTGGATACGCAGTATTTT
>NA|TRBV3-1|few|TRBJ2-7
CASSQEPRTYEQYF
TGTGCCAGCAGCCAAGAGCCAAGAACCTACGAGCAGTACTTC
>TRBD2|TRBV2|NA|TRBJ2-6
CASTGLALSGANVLTF
TGTGCCAGCACGGGACTAGCGCTTTCTGGGGCCAACGTCCTGACTTTC
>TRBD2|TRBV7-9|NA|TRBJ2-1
CASSLVEAGEEQFF
TGTGCCAGCAGCTTAGTTGAAGCGGGAGAAGAGCAGTTCTTC
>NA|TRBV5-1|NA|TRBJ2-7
CASRAGPYEQYF
TGCGCCAGCAGGGCCGGACCCTACGAGCAGTACTTC
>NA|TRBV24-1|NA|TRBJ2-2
CATSGRSYTGELFF
TGTGCCACCAGTGGCCGCAGCTACACCGGGGAGCTGTTTTTT
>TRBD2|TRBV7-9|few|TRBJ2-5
CASLAGGPMGETQYF
TGTGCCAGCCTAGCGGGGGGCCCCATGGGGGAGACCCAGTACTTC
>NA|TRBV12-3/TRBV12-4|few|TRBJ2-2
CASSNLLSTGELFF
TGTGCCAGCAGCAACCTTTTAAGCACCGGGGAGCTGTTTTTT
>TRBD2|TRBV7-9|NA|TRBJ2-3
CASSLAAGEDTHYF
TGTGCCAGCAGCTTAGCCGCGGGAGAAGATACGCATTATTTT
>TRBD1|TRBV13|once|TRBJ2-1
CASSERQGAYNEQFF
TGTGCCAGCAGCGAACGACAGGGGGCCTACAATGAGCAGTTCTTC
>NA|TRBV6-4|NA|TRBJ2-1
CASSAGGVNEQFF
TGTGCCAGCAGTGCCGGGGGAGTCAATGAGCAGTTCTTC
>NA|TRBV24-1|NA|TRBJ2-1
CATSDRARWGNEQFF
TGTGCCACCAGTGATAGGGCTAGGTGGGGCAATGAGCAGTTCTTC
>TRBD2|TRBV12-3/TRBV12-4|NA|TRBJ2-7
CASVASGSSYEQYF
TGTGCCAGCGTCGCTAGCGGAAGCTCCTACGAGCAGTACTTC
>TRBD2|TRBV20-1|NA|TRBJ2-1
CSASELYSGLAGDNEQFF
TGCAGTGCTAGTGAATTGTATTCGGGACTAGCGGGAGACAATGAGCAGTTCTTC